This is a list of T cell receptor beta chains from one sample in a study of beta chain features in type 1 diabetes. Produced via immunoSEQ multiplex PCR; TCRdb's table is partial and in-frame only. The sample includes under 850,000 clones, roughly 13% of them seen just once. What was sequenced was naive CD4+ T cells from blood. Receptor source: a man aged 18-30 years with type 1 diabetes. The CDR3 runs from the conserved cysteine through the conserved F or W. Fields, in order: CDR3 protein, CDR3 DNA, V gene, D gene, J gene, clone size. The D gene is left open where the match is weak. Clone size appears in some rows only: once, few, many, or a class for an expanded clone.

cdr3_aa: CASGGNYGYTF; cdr3_nt: TGTGCCAGCGGCGGAAACTATGGCTACACCTTC; v_call: TRBV6-1; d_call: -; j_call: TRBJ1-2; clone_size: -
cdr3_aa: CAWSATGDEQYF; cdr3_nt: TGTGCCTGGAGCGCGACAGGGGACGAGCAGTACTTC; v_call: TRBV30; d_call: TRBD1; j_call: TRBJ2-7; clone_size: few
cdr3_aa: CASSVMAAATDTQYF; cdr3_nt: TGTGCCAGCAGCGTGATGGCAGCAGCCACAGATACGCAGTATTTT; v_call: TRBV9; d_call: -; j_call: TRBJ2-3; clone_size: -
cdr3_aa: CASRGRSTGELFF; cdr3_nt: TGCGCCAGCAGAGGTAGGAGCACCGGGGAGCTGTTTTTT; v_call: TRBV10-2; d_call: -; j_call: TRBJ2-2; clone_size: -
cdr3_aa: CATQGALVYNEQFF; cdr3_nt: TGTGCCACACAGGGGGCATTGGTATACAATGAGCAGTTCTTC; v_call: TRBV6-1; d_call: TRBD1; j_call: TRBJ2-1; clone_size: few
cdr3_aa: CASSTTGSDTQYF; cdr3_nt: TGTGCCAGTAGTACAACGGGATCCGATACGCAGTATTTT; v_call: TRBV19; d_call: -; j_call: TRBJ2-3; clone_size: -
cdr3_aa: CASSPAWGLARSTDTQYF; cdr3_nt: TGTGCCAGCAGCCCCGCCTGGGGACTAGCGAGAAGCACAGATACGCAGTATTTT; v_call: TRBV7-9; d_call: TRBD2; j_call: TRBJ2-3; clone_size: -
cdr3_aa: CASSETETQYF; cdr3_nt: TGTGCCAGCAGTGAAACGGAGACCCAGTACTTC; v_call: TRBV2; d_call: -; j_call: TRBJ2-5; clone_size: few
cdr3_aa: CASSVASGGASEQYF; cdr3_nt: TGTGCCAGCAGCGTTGCTAGCGGGGGGGCCTCCGAGCAGTACTTC; v_call: TRBV9; d_call: TRBD2; j_call: TRBJ2-7; clone_size: -
cdr3_aa: CASSVTSSVNTEAFF; cdr3_nt: TGTGCCAGTAGTGTCACCTCCTCAGTGAACACTGAAGCTTTCTTT; v_call: TRBV19; d_call: -; j_call: TRBJ1-1; clone_size: -
cdr3_aa: CASGGQETQYF; cdr3_nt: TGTGCCAGCGGGGGACAAGAGACCCAGTACTTC; v_call: TRBV6-5; d_call: -; j_call: TRBJ2-5; clone_size: -
cdr3_aa: CASSYWTGGKTEAFF; cdr3_nt: TGTGCCAGCAGTTACTGGACAGGGGGCAAGACTGAAGCTTTCTTT; v_call: TRBV6-5; d_call: TRBD1; j_call: TRBJ1-1; clone_size: -
cdr3_aa: CAWEGGSETQYF; cdr3_nt: TGTGCCTGGGAGGGAGGGTCAGAGACCCAGTACTTC; v_call: TRBV30; d_call: TRBD2; j_call: TRBJ2-5; clone_size: few
cdr3_aa: CASSSRTANTEAFF; cdr3_nt: TGTGCCAGCAGCTCCCGGACAGCGAACACTGAAGCTTTCTTT; v_call: TRBV7-3; d_call: -; j_call: TRBJ1-1; clone_size: -
cdr3_aa: CASSQGHSGNTIYF; cdr3_nt: TGCGCCAGCAGCCAAGGCCACTCTGGAAACACCATATATTTT; v_call: TRBV4-1; d_call: -; j_call: TRBJ1-3; clone_size: many
cdr3_aa: CSKGLAGGETQYF; cdr3_nt: TGTTCTAAGGGACTAGCGGGGGGTGAGACCCAGTACTTC; v_call: TRBV6-1; d_call: TRBD2; j_call: TRBJ2-5; clone_size: -
cdr3_aa: CASSVGDLSESPLHF; cdr3_nt: TGTGCCAGCAGCGTTGGGGACCTTAGTGAATCACCCCTCCACTTT; v_call: TRBV9; d_call: -; j_call: TRBJ1-6; clone_size: -
cdr3_aa: CASRQTSGFNNEQFF; cdr3_nt: TGCGCCAGCAGACAGACTAGCGGGTTTAACAATGAGCAGTTCTTC; v_call: TRBV5-1; d_call: TRBD2; j_call: TRBJ2-1; clone_size: -
cdr3_aa: CASSSDAGNYGYTF; cdr3_nt: TGTGCCAGCAGCTCAGACGCAGGCAACTATGGCTACACCTTC; v_call: TRBV13; d_call: -; j_call: TRBJ1-2; clone_size: -
cdr3_aa: CASSLSGNYGYTF; cdr3_nt: TGTGCCAGCAGTTTGTCAGGGAACTATGGCTACACCTTC; v_call: TRBV27; d_call: -; j_call: TRBJ1-2; clone_size: few
cdr3_aa: CASSLSGQGRADTQYF; cdr3_nt: TGTGCCAGCAGCTTATCGGGACAGGGGCGCGCAGATACGCAGTATTTT; v_call: TRBV7-2; d_call: TRBD1; j_call: TRBJ2-3; clone_size: few
cdr3_aa: CASLYHTEAFF; cdr3_nt: TGTGCCAGCCTATATCACACTGAAGCTTTCTTT; v_call: TRBV7-8; d_call: -; j_call: TRBJ1-1; clone_size: few
cdr3_aa: CASSLQGARTGELFF; cdr3_nt: TGCGCCAGCAGCCTACAGGGGGCCCGCACCGGGGAGCTGTTTTTT; v_call: TRBV4-1; d_call: TRBD1; j_call: TRBJ2-2; clone_size: few
cdr3_aa: CASNFFEIGEQYF; cdr3_nt: TGTGCCAGTAACTTCTTCGAAATCGGGGAGCAGTACTTC; v_call: TRBV19; d_call: -; j_call: TRBJ2-7; clone_size: -
cdr3_aa: CASSLEGEGTEAFF; cdr3_nt: TGTGCCAGCAGCTTAGAGGGCGAGGGCACTGAAGCTTTCTTT; v_call: TRBV11-2; d_call: -; j_call: TRBJ1-1; clone_size: few
cdr3_aa: CASSEAPGFSSPLHF; cdr3_nt: TGTGCCAGCAGTGAAGCCCCAGGGTTCAGCTCACCCCTCCACTTT; v_call: TRBV6-1; d_call: -; j_call: TRBJ1-6; clone_size: -
cdr3_aa: CASSPHWGGRYTEAFF; cdr3_nt: TGTGCCAGCAGTCCCCATTGGGGAGGGAGATACACTGAAGCTTTCTTT; v_call: TRBV25-1; d_call: -; j_call: TRBJ1-1; clone_size: -
cdr3_aa: CASSQVDAGLIYGYTF; cdr3_nt: TGCGCCAGCAGCCAAGTTGATGCAGGGCTAATCTATGGCTACACCTTC; v_call: TRBV4-1; d_call: -; j_call: TRBJ1-2; clone_size: few
cdr3_aa: CASRTRVSPLHF; cdr3_nt: TGTGCCAGCAGGACCCGGGTTTCACCCCTCCACTTT; v_call: TRBV27; d_call: -; j_call: TRBJ1-6; clone_size: few
cdr3_aa: CASSPWGAQGSPLHF; cdr3_nt: TGTGCCAGCAGTCCATGGGGGGCACAGGGGTCACCCCTCCACTTT; v_call: TRBV28; d_call: TRBD1; j_call: TRBJ1-6; clone_size: few
cdr3_aa: CASSETSMNTEAFF; cdr3_nt: TGCGCCAGCAGTGAGACGAGCATGAACACTGAAGCTTTCTTT; v_call: TRBV10-2; d_call: -; j_call: TRBJ1-1; clone_size: -
cdr3_aa: CATSSSGGNQETQYF; cdr3_nt: TGTGCCACCAGCAGTTCCGGGGGGAACCAAGAGACCCAGTACTTC; v_call: TRBV15; d_call: TRBD2; j_call: TRBJ2-5; clone_size: -
cdr3_aa: CAWQKDSFNQPQHF; cdr3_nt: TGTGCCTGGCAAAAAGACAGTTTCAATCAGCCCCAGCATTTT; v_call: TRBV30; d_call: -; j_call: TRBJ1-5; clone_size: few
cdr3_aa: CSVDPDRAQETQYF; cdr3_nt: TGCAGCGTTGATCCCGACAGGGCCCAAGAGACCCAGTACTTC; v_call: TRBV29-1; d_call: TRBD1; j_call: TRBJ2-5; clone_size: few
cdr3_aa: CASSYSRDRVSPLHF; cdr3_nt: TGTGCCAGCAGTTACTCGAGGGACAGGGTGTCACCCCTCCACTTT; v_call: TRBV6-5; d_call: TRBD1; j_call: TRBJ1-6; clone_size: -
cdr3_aa: CAWTGGADDSNQPQHF; cdr3_nt: TGTGCCTGGACGGGAGGGGCGGATGATAGCAATCAGCCCCAGCATTTT; v_call: TRBV30; d_call: -; j_call: TRBJ1-5; clone_size: few
cdr3_aa: CASSATSGRTGELFF; cdr3_nt: TGTGCCAGCAGCGCGACTAGCGGGCGCACCGGGGAGCTGTTTTTT; v_call: TRBV6-4; d_call: TRBD2; j_call: TRBJ2-2; clone_size: -
cdr3_aa: CASSSLTSGANEQFF; cdr3_nt: TGTGCCAGTAGTAGCCTAACTAGCGGGGCAAATGAGCAGTTCTTC; v_call: TRBV19; d_call: TRBD2; j_call: TRBJ2-1; clone_size: -
cdr3_aa: CASSQTGTDNEQFF; cdr3_nt: TGTGCCAGCAGCCAGACCGGGACAGACAATGAGCAGTTCTTC; v_call: TRBV14; d_call: TRBD1; j_call: TRBJ2-1; clone_size: -
cdr3_aa: CAISESYGPSYEQYF; cdr3_nt: TGTGCCATCAGTGAGTCTTACGGGCCTTCCTACGAGCAGTACTTC; v_call: TRBV10-3; d_call: -; j_call: TRBJ2-7; clone_size: few
cdr3_aa: CASSQEGSRGVSYTF; cdr3_nt: TGCGCCAGCAGCCAAGAAGGGAGCCGCGGGGTGAGCTACACCTTC; v_call: TRBV4-1; d_call: -; j_call: TRBJ1-2; clone_size: -
cdr3_aa: CASSLGGRPFYEQYF; cdr3_nt: TGTGCCAGCAGCTTAGGAGGCAGACCCTTCTACGAGCAGTACTTC; v_call: TRBV7-2; d_call: -; j_call: TRBJ2-7; clone_size: -
cdr3_aa: CASSYATEAPLHF; cdr3_nt: TGTGCCAGCAGTTACGCCACCGAGGCACCCCTCCACTTT; v_call: TRBV6-6; d_call: -; j_call: TRBJ1-6; clone_size: -
cdr3_aa: CASSRGQGLGPQHF; cdr3_nt: TGTGCCAGCAGCCGAGGACAGGGGCTAGGGCCCCAGCATTTT; v_call: TRBV7-9; d_call: TRBD1; j_call: TRBJ1-5; clone_size: few
cdr3_aa: CSVARTAEAFF; cdr3_nt: TGCAGCGTCGCCAGGACAGCTGAAGCTTTCTTT; v_call: TRBV29-1; d_call: -; j_call: TRBJ1-1; clone_size: few
cdr3_aa: CASSSLAGRDTQYF; cdr3_nt: TGTGCCAGTAGTTCTCTCGCGGGGAGAGATACGCAGTATTTT; v_call: TRBV19; d_call: -; j_call: TRBJ2-3; clone_size: few
cdr3_aa: CAISDDRVGDTQYF; cdr3_nt: TGTGCCATCAGTGACGACAGGGTGGGAGATACGCAGTATTTT; v_call: TRBV10-3; d_call: TRBD1; j_call: TRBJ2-3; clone_size: few
cdr3_aa: CASSRGQSSYNEQFF; cdr3_nt: TGTGCCAGCAGTAGGGGCCAGAGCTCCTACAATGAGCAGTTCTTC; v_call: TRBV6-4; d_call: -; j_call: TRBJ2-1; clone_size: once
cdr3_aa: CASSIMGTGANVLTF; cdr3_nt: TGTGCCAGTAGTATCATGGGGACTGGGGCCAACGTCCTGACTTTC; v_call: TRBV19; d_call: -; j_call: TRBJ2-6; clone_size: few
cdr3_aa: CASIKYPGSNTEAFF; cdr3_nt: TGTGCCAGCATCAAGTACCCAGGATCGAACACTGAAGCTTTCTTT; v_call: TRBV6-1; d_call: -; j_call: TRBJ1-1; clone_size: few
cdr3_aa: CASSFRSTGMLAEAFF; cdr3_nt: TGTGCCAGCAGCTTTCGGTCAACCGGGATGTTGGCTGAAGCTTTCTTT; v_call: TRBV7-9; d_call: -; j_call: TRBJ1-1; clone_size: few
cdr3_aa: CASSEGSQSNQPQHF; cdr3_nt: TGTGCCAGCAGCGAGGGTTCACAAAGCAATCAGCCCCAGCATTTT; v_call: TRBV2; d_call: -; j_call: TRBJ1-5; clone_size: -
cdr3_aa: CASSGPGSKSYEQYF; cdr3_nt: TGCGCCAGCAGCGGACCCGGGTCAAAATCCTACGAGCAGTACTTC; v_call: TRBV5-1; d_call: -; j_call: TRBJ2-7; clone_size: few
cdr3_aa: CASSSGTANSPLHF; cdr3_nt: TGTGCCAGCAGCTCCGGGACAGCTAATTCACCCCTCCACTTT; v_call: TRBV6-5; d_call: TRBD1; j_call: TRBJ1-6; clone_size: -
cdr3_aa: CASSTGENTEAFF; cdr3_nt: TGTGCCAGTAGTACCGGGGAGAACACTGAAGCTTTCTTT; v_call: TRBV19; d_call: -; j_call: TRBJ1-1; clone_size: few
cdr3_aa: CASSQREGTGSFGQYF; cdr3_nt: TGCGCCAGCAGCCAAAGAGAAGGGACAGGGTCTTTTGGGCAGTACTTC; v_call: TRBV4-1; d_call: TRBD1; j_call: TRBJ2-7; clone_size: -
cdr3_aa: CASSLSSYEQYF; cdr3_nt: TGTGCCAGCAGCCTTAGCTCCTACGAGCAGTACTTC; v_call: TRBV5-6; d_call: -; j_call: TRBJ2-7; clone_size: -
cdr3_aa: CASSPSGGGPNEQFF; cdr3_nt: TGTGCCAGCAGCCCCAGCGGGGGGGGTCCCAATGAGCAGTTCTTC; v_call: TRBV7-2; d_call: TRBD2; j_call: TRBJ2-1; clone_size: few